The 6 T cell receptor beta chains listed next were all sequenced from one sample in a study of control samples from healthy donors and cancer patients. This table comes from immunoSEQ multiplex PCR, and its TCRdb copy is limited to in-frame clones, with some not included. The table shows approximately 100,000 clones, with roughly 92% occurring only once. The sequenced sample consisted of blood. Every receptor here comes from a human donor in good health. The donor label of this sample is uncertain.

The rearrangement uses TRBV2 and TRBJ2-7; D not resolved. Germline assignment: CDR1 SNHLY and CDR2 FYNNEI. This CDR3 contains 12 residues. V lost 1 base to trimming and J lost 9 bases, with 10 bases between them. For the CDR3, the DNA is TGTGCCAGCAGTGAAGAGGCATCTAGGCAGTACTTC. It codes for CASSEEASRQYF.

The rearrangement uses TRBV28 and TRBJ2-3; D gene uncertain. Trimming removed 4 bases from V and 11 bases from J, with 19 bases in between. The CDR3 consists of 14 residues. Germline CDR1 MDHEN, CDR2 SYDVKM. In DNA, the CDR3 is TGTGCCAGCAGTTCCATCTCCTACGGGTGGGTGCAGTATTTT. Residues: CASSSISYGWVQYF.

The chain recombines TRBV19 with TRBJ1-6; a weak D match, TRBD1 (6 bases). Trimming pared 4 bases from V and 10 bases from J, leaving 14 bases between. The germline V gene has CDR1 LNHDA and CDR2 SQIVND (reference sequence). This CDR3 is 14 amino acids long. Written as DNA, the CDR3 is TGTGCCAGTAGTACCAGACAGGTTGGGTCACCCCTCCACTTT. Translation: CASSTRQVGSPLHF.

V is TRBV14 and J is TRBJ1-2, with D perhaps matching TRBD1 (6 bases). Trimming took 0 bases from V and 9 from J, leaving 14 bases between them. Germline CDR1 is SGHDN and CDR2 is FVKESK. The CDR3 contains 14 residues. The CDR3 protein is CASSQDPPGARYTF. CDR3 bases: TGTGCCAGCAGCCAAGATCCCCCAGGGGCGCGCTACACCTTC.

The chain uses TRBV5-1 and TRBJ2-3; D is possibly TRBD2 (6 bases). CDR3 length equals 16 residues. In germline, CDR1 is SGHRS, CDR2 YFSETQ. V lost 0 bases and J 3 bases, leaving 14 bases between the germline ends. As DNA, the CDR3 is TGCGCCAGCAGCTTGGGTTTGGGCGGGGCAACAGATACGCAGTATTTT. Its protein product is CASSLGLGGATDTQYF. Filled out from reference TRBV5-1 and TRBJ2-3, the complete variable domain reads KAGVTQTPRYLIKTRGQQVTLSCSPISGHRSVSWYQQTPGQGLQFLFEYFSETQRNKGNFPGRFSGRQFSNSRSEMNVSTLELGDSALYLCASSLGLGGATDTQYFGPGTRLTVL.

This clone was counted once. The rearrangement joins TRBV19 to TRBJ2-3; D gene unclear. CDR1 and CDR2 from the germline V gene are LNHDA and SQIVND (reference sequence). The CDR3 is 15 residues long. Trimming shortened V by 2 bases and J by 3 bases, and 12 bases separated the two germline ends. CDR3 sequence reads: CASSIRRSGTDTQYF. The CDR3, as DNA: TGTGCCAGTAGTATAAGACGGAGTGGGACAGATACGCAGTATTTT.